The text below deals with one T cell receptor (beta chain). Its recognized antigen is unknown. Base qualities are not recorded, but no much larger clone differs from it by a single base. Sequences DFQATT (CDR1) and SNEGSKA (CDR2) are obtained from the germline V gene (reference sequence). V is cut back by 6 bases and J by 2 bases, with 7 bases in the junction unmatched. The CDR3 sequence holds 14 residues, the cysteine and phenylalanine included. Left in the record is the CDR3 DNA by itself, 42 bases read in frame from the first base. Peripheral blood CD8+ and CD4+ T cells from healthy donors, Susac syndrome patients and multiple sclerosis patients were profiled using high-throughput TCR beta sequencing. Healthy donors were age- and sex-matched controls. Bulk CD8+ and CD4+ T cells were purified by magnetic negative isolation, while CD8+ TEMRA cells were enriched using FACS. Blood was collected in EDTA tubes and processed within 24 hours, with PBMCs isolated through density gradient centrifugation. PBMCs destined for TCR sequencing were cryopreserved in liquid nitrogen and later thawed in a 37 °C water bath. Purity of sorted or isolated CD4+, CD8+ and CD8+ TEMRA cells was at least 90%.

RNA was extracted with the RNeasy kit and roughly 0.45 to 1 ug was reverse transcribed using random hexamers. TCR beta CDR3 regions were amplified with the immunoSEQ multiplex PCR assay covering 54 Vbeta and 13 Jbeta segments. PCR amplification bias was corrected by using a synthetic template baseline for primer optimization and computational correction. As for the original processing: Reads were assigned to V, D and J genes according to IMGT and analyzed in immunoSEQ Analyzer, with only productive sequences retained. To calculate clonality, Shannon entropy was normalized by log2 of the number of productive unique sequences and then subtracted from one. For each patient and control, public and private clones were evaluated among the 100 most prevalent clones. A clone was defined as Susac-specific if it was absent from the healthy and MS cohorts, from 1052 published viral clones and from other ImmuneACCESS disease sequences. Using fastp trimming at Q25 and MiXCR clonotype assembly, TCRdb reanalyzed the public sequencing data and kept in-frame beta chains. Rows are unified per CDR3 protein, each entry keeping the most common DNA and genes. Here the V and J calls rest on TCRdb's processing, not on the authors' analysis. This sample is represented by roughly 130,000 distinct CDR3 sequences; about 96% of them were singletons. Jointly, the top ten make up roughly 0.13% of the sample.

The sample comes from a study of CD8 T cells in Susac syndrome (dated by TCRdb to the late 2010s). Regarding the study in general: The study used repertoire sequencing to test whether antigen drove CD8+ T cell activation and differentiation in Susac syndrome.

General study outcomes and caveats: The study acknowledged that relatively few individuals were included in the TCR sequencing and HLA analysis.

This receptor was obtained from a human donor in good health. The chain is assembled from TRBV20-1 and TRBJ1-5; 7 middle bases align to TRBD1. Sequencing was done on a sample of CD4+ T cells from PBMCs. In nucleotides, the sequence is TGCAGTGCCAATGACAGGGTTGGCAATCAGCCCCAGCATTTT. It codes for CSANDRVGNQPQHF.